These T cell receptor beta chains were read from a single sample in a study of T cell repertoires in cytomegalovirus infection. From the reads, TCRdb called clonotypes with MiXCR, one entry per CDR3 protein. This table holds roughly 350,000 distinct CDR3 sequences, about 35% found once. Antigens for these TCRs are unknown. The sequencing used cultured PBMCs, collected from culture after CMV antigen stimulation. These receptors all stem from a human donor in good health (CMV status not recorded). Some clones in this sample may be carry-over from other donors' samples. Each CDR3 is given with its conserved first and last residue. A D gene is named only where the DNA matches it firmly. Only some rows state a clone size, as once, few, many or a class for expanded clones.

V gene: TRBV2; J gene: TRBJ2-1; D gene: TRBD2; clone size: -; CDR3 protein: CASREAGGVFNEQFF; CDR3 DNA: TGTGCCAGCAGGGAAGCGGGAGGCGTCTTCAATGAGCAGTTCTTC
V gene: TRBV11-2; J gene: TRBJ2-7; D gene: TRBD2; clone size: -; CDR3 protein: CASSLGGGRPEEQYF; CDR3 DNA: TGTGCCAGCAGCTTAGGCGGCGGGAGGCCGGAGGAGCAGTACTTC
V gene: TRBV7-9; J gene: TRBJ2-1; D gene: TRBD2; clone size: -; CDR3 protein: CASSSFLLAGGDNEQFF; CDR3 DNA: TGTGCCAGCAGCTCCTTCCTCCTAGCGGGAGGGGACAATGAGCAGTTCTTC
V gene: TRBV6-2/TRBV6-3; J gene: TRBJ2-1; D gene: TRBD2; clone size: -; CDR3 protein: CASSSRTSGSSYEQFF; CDR3 DNA: TGTGCCAGCAGTTCCCGGACTAGCGGGAGTTCGTATGAGCAGTTCTTC
V gene: TRBV7-2; J gene: TRBJ2-5; D gene: -; clone size: many; CDR3 protein: CASSLASAVSRSAQYF; CDR3 DNA: TGTGCCAGCAGCTTAGCGAGCGCGGTCTCAAGGTCCGCCCAGTACTTC
V gene: TRBV5-4; J gene: TRBJ2-7; D gene: TRBD2; clone size: -; CDR3 protein: CASSSLAGGADEQYF; CDR3 DNA: TGTGCCAGCAGCTCCTTAGCGGGAGGCGCGGACGAGCAGTACTTC
V gene: TRBV20-1; J gene: TRBJ2-7; D gene: -; clone size: -; CDR3 protein: CSASKGGPPYEQYF; CDR3 DNA: TGCAGTGCGTCGAAGGGGGGACCTCCCTACGAGCAGTACTTC
V gene: TRBV6-6; J gene: TRBJ2-2; D gene: TRBD1; clone size: few; CDR3 protein: CASSQPTGAGELFF; CDR3 DNA: TGTGCCAGCAGCCAACCGACAGGGGCCGGGGAGCTGTTTTTT
V gene: TRBV24-1; J gene: TRBJ2-3; D gene: TRBD1; clone size: few; CDR3 protein: CATSEGTGELPDTQYF; CDR3 DNA: TGTGCCACCAGTGAAGGGACAGGGGAGCTTCCAGATACGCAGTATTTT
V gene: TRBV7-2; J gene: TRBJ1-6; D gene: TRBD1; clone size: -; CDR3 protein: CASSGGRGMGSPLHF; CDR3 DNA: TGTGCCAGCAGCGGAGGCAGGGGGATGGGTTCACCCCTCCACTTT
V gene: TRBV9; J gene: TRBJ2-7; D gene: TRBD1; clone size: -; CDR3 protein: CASSEGQENYEQYF; CDR3 DNA: TGTGCCAGCAGCGAGGGACAGGAGAATTACGAGCAGTACTTC
V gene: TRBV20-1; J gene: TRBJ1-5; D gene: TRBD1; clone size: -; CDR3 protein: CSAAGQGNQPQHF; CDR3 DNA: TGCAGTGCTGCGGGACAGGGTAATCAGCCCCAGCATTTT
V gene: TRBV29-1; J gene: TRBJ2-3; D gene: -; clone size: few; CDR3 protein: CSVGWGNTQYF; CDR3 DNA: TGCAGCGTTGGTTGGGGTAATACGCAGTATTTT
V gene: TRBV29-1; J gene: TRBJ1-2; D gene: TRBD1; clone size: -; CDR3 protein: CSAAGTVFYGYTF; CDR3 DNA: TGCAGCGCTGCCGGGACAGTTTTTTATGGCTACACCTTC
V gene: TRBV11-2; J gene: TRBJ1-6; D gene: -; clone size: many; CDR3 protein: CASSLTGGSPLHF; CDR3 DNA: TGTGCCAGCAGCTTAACCGGGGGCTCACCCCTCCACTTT
V gene: TRBV7-3; J gene: TRBJ1-1; D gene: -; clone size: few; CDR3 protein: CASSLSSAGAEAFF; CDR3 DNA: TGTGCCAGCAGCTTATCGTCGGCAGGGGCTGAAGCTTTCTTT
V gene: TRBV7-6; J gene: TRBJ2-1; D gene: TRBD2; clone size: -; CDR3 protein: CASSSGPLLAGGPNPNEQFF; CDR3 DNA: TGTGCCAGCAGCTCGGGCCCGCTGTTAGCGGGAGGGCCGAATCCCAATGAGCAGTTCTTC
V gene: TRBV19; J gene: TRBJ2-1; D gene: TRBD2; clone size: few; CDR3 protein: CASSMAGGLTEQFF; CDR3 DNA: TGTGCCAGTAGTATGGCGGGAGGCCTTACGGAGCAGTTCTTC
V gene: TRBV7-2; J gene: TRBJ1-2; D gene: -; clone size: many; CDR3 protein: CASSQGVGAGGYTF; CDR3 DNA: TGTGCCAGCAGCCAAGGTGTGGGGGCAGGAGGCTACACCTTC
V gene: TRBV6-5; J gene: TRBJ1-5; D gene: -; clone size: -; CDR3 protein: CASSYSTRDQPQHF; CDR3 DNA: TGTGCCAGCAGTTACTCGACCAGGGACCAGCCCCAGCATTTT
V gene: TRBV5-6; J gene: TRBJ2-3; D gene: -; clone size: few; CDR3 protein: CASSFPMVGGVPDTQYF; CDR3 DNA: TGTGCCAGCAGCTTCCCTATGGTCGGCGGGGTTCCAGATACGCAGTATTTT
V gene: TRBV7-6; J gene: TRBJ1-1; D gene: TRBD1; clone size: -; CDR3 protein: CARSLQGGNTEAFF; CDR3 DNA: TGTGCCAGGAGCTTACAGGGGGGGAACACTGAAGCTTTCTTT
V gene: TRBV7-2; J gene: TRBJ1-1; D gene: -; clone size: many; CDR3 protein: CASSLRTANTEAFF; CDR3 DNA: TGTGCCAGCAGCTTGAGGACGGCGAACACTGAAGCTTTCTTT
V gene: TRBV7-6; J gene: TRBJ2-5; D gene: -; clone size: -; CDR3 protein: CASSQRPPLGETQYF; CDR3 DNA: TGTGCCAGCAGCCAACGTCCCCCATTGGGGGAGACCCAGTACTTC
V gene: TRBV4-3; J gene: TRBJ2-1; D gene: TRBD1; clone size: -; CDR3 protein: CASSQPGQGHNEQFF; CDR3 DNA: TGCGCCAGCAGCCAACCGGGACAGGGGCACAATGAGCAGTTCTTC
V gene: TRBV7-6; J gene: TRBJ1-1; D gene: TRBD1; clone size: -; CDR3 protein: CASSASGTGGTEAFF; CDR3 DNA: TGTGCCAGCAGCGCGTCCGGGACAGGGGGGACTGAAGCTTTCTTT
V gene: TRBV7-9; J gene: TRBJ2-7; D gene: -; clone size: -; CDR3 protein: CASSSRGEYEQYF; CDR3 DNA: TGTGCCAGCAGCTCCCGAGGAGAATACGAGCAGTACTTC
V gene: TRBV7-2; J gene: TRBJ2-3; D gene: TRBD1; clone size: -; CDR3 protein: CASSLGTGRRDTQYF; CDR3 DNA: TGTGCCAGCAGCTTAGGGACAGGGCGAAGAGATACGCAGTATTTT
V gene: TRBV7-2; J gene: TRBJ2-5; D gene: TRBD1; clone size: -; CDR3 protein: CASSPRQGRQETQYF; CDR3 DNA: TGTGCCAGCAGCCCAAGACAGGGGAGGCAAGAGACCCAGTACTTC
V gene: TRBV20-1; J gene: TRBJ2-1; D gene: TRBD2; clone size: -; CDR3 protein: CSALGTSGRGNEQFF; CDR3 DNA: TGCAGTGCCCTAGGGACTAGCGGGAGGGGGAATGAGCAGTTCTTC
V gene: TRBV5-4; J gene: TRBJ2-1; D gene: TRBD2; clone size: -; CDR3 protein: CASRRLAGEYEQFF; CDR3 DNA: TGTGCCAGCAGGCGTCTAGCGGGAGAATATGAGCAGTTCTTC
V gene: TRBV7-6; J gene: TRBJ2-3; D gene: -; clone size: many; CDR3 protein: CASSLGPTDTQYF; CDR3 DNA: TGTGCCAGCAGCTTAGGCCCCACAGATACGCAGTATTTT
V gene: TRBV7-2; J gene: TRBJ1-4; D gene: -; clone size: many; CDR3 protein: CASSRSDRSNEKLFF; CDR3 DNA: TGTGCCAGCAGCCGCTCGGACAGATCAAATGAAAAACTGTTTTTT
V gene: TRBV5-6; J gene: TRBJ1-6; D gene: -; clone size: -; CDR3 protein: CASSLRVGNSPLHF; CDR3 DNA: TGTGCCAGCAGCCTGAGGGTCGGGAATTCACCCCTCCACTTT
V gene: TRBV5-4; J gene: TRBJ2-2; D gene: TRBD2; clone size: -; CDR3 protein: CASRAGTSGRSTGELFF; CDR3 DNA: TGTGCCAGCAGGGCCGGGACTAGCGGGAGATCAACCGGGGAGCTGTTTTTT
V gene: TRBV7-9; J gene: TRBJ2-1; D gene: -; clone size: once; CDR3 protein: CASSLMSSYNEQFF; CDR3 DNA: TGTGCCAGCAGCTTGATGAGCTCCTACAATGAGCAGTTCTTC
V gene: TRBV7-2; J gene: TRBJ2-3; D gene: TRBD2; clone size: many; CDR3 protein: CASSLGVAGTADTQYF; CDR3 DNA: TGTGCCAGCAGCTTAGGTGTAGCGGGAACTGCAGATACGCAGTATTTT
V gene: TRBV20-1; J gene: TRBJ2-7; D gene: -; clone size: few; CDR3 protein: CSFSVTYEQYF; CDR3 DNA: TGCAGTTTCAGCGTTACCTACGAGCAGTACTTC
V gene: TRBV6-8; J gene: TRBJ1-1; D gene: -; clone size: -; CDR3 protein: CASTKRANTEAFF; CDR3 DNA: TGTGCCAGCACCAAGAGGGCGAACACTGAAGCTTTCTTT
V gene: TRBV12-3/TRBV12-4; J gene: TRBJ1-5; D gene: TRBD1; clone size: few; CDR3 protein: CASRQGVGQPQHF; CDR3 DNA: TGTGCCAGCAGGCAGGGGGTTGGGCAGCCCCAGCATTTT
V gene: TRBV12-3/TRBV12-4; J gene: TRBJ2-5; D gene: -; clone size: few; CDR3 protein: CASRGTQETQYF; CDR3 DNA: TGTGCCAGCAGAGGGACCCAAGAGACCCAGTACTTC
V gene: TRBV5-4; J gene: TRBJ1-4; D gene: -; clone size: once; CDR3 protein: CASSLDAGPNEKLFF; CDR3 DNA: TGTGCCAGCAGCTTGGACGCAGGACCCAATGAAAAACTGTTTTTT
V gene: TRBV11-2; J gene: TRBJ2-7; D gene: -; clone size: few; CDR3 protein: CASSFTDTGAYEQYF; CDR3 DNA: TGTGCCAGCAGCTTCACCGATACGGGAGCCTACGAGCAGTACTTC
V gene: TRBV7-2; J gene: TRBJ2-1; D gene: -; clone size: few; CDR3 protein: CASSLAMAVGGSEQFF; CDR3 DNA: TGTGCCAGCAGCTTAGCGATGGCAGTCGGGGGCAGTGAGCAGTTCTTC
V gene: TRBV9; J gene: TRBJ2-1; D gene: TRBD2; clone size: -; CDR3 protein: CASGPGGEQFF; CDR3 DNA: TGTGCCAGCGGCCCGGGGGGTGAGCAGTTCTTC
V gene: TRBV6-6; J gene: TRBJ1-6; D gene: -; clone size: few; CDR3 protein: CASSYSMYGLSPLHF; CDR3 DNA: TGTGCCAGCAGTTACTCGATGTATGGTCTATCACCCCTCCACTTT
V gene: TRBV6-6; J gene: TRBJ2-4; D gene: -; clone size: -; CDR3 protein: CASSYSEESKNIQYF; CDR3 DNA: TGTGCCAGCAGTTACTCAGAGGAGTCCAAAAACATTCAGTACTTC
V gene: TRBV6-6; J gene: TRBJ2-3; D gene: TRBD2; clone size: few; CDR3 protein: CASIGAGGSSTDTQYF; CDR3 DNA: TGTGCCAGCATAGGGGCGGGAGGATCTAGCACAGATACGCAGTATTTT
V gene: TRBV14; J gene: TRBJ1-6; D gene: -; clone size: few; CDR3 protein: CASSQGGVYSPLHF; CDR3 DNA: TGTGCCAGCAGCCAAGGTGGGGTTTATTCACCCCTCCACTTT
V gene: TRBV6-2/TRBV6-3; J gene: TRBJ2-2; D gene: -; clone size: few; CDR3 protein: CASSQLQGRAYTGELFF; CDR3 DNA: TGTGCCAGCAGTCAGCTACAGGGACGCGCTTACACCGGGGAGCTGTTTTTT
V gene: TRBV7-2; J gene: TRBJ2-1; D gene: TRBD1; clone size: many; CDR3 protein: CASSPQGASSYNEQFF; CDR3 DNA: TGTGCCAGCAGCCCCCAGGGGGCATCGTCCTACAATGAGCAGTTCTTC
V gene: TRBV7-2; J gene: TRBJ2-3; D gene: -; clone size: few; CDR3 protein: CASSERRTDTQYF; CDR3 DNA: TGTGCCAGCAGCGAGCGGCGCACAGATACGCAGTATTTT
V gene: TRBV7-2; J gene: TRBJ2-6; D gene: -; clone size: -; CDR3 protein: CASSFITSGANVLTF; CDR3 DNA: TGTGCCAGCAGCTTCATTACTTCTGGGGCCAACGTCCTGACTTTC
V gene: TRBV6-1; J gene: TRBJ2-5; D gene: TRBD2; clone size: few; CDR3 protein: CASRLSGKETQYF; CDR3 DNA: TGTGCCAGCAGACTAAGCGGGAAAGAGACCCAGTACTTC
V gene: TRBV7-4; J gene: TRBJ1-6; D gene: -; clone size: -; CDR3 protein: CASSGDADSPLHF; CDR3 DNA: TGTGCCAGCAGCGGGGACGCCGATTCACCCCTCCACTTT
V gene: TRBV28; J gene: TRBJ1-4; D gene: -; clone size: -; CDR3 protein: CASRVTATNEKLFF; CDR3 DNA: TGTGCCAGCAGGGTCACTGCAACTAATGAAAAACTGTTTTTT
V gene: TRBV4-1; J gene: TRBJ2-1; D gene: TRBD1; clone size: -; CDR3 protein: CASSQAGTGVGNEQFF; CDR3 DNA: TGCGCCAGCAGCCAAGCAGGGACAGGGGTTGGCAATGAGCAGTTCTTC
V gene: TRBV7-2; J gene: TRBJ2-7; D gene: TRBD1; clone size: -; CDR3 protein: CASSLSSTGEYEQYF; CDR3 DNA: TGTGCCAGCAGCTTATCCTCGACAGGGGAGTACGAGCAGTACTTC
V gene: TRBV7-2; J gene: TRBJ2-7; D gene: TRBD1; clone size: -; CDR3 protein: CASSLRGPEQYF; CDR3 DNA: TGTGCCAGCAGCCTCAGGGGGCCCGAGCAGTACTTC
V gene: TRBV7-2; J gene: TRBJ1-5; D gene: TRBD1; clone size: few; CDR3 protein: CASSRDRDWNQPQHF; CDR3 DNA: TGTGCCAGCAGCCGGGACAGGGATTGGAATCAGCCCCAGCATTTT